These 31 T cell receptor beta chains share one sample of origin, sequenced in a study of blood T cell repertoires in COVID-19 (dated by TCRdb to 2020 to 2021). Libraries were prepared through the immunoSEQ multiplex PCR assay. Sourced from immuneACCESS, this table was stored by TCRdb with only in-frame sequences that have V and J called. A share of the clones is absent; for the studies checked, an unresolved V gene accounts for under half, and the remainder has no known explanation. The sample table contains 250,000 or so clones; only one count was recorded for 75% to 90% of them. The ten largest make up 1.5% of the sample. The sample was peripheral blood. These receptors came from a woman in her 40s who had recovered from COVID-19.

V and J are TRBV9 and TRBJ2-1; D possibly corresponds to TRBD2 (6 bases). Germline V gene sequence: CDR1 SGDLS, CDR2 YYNGEE. With 4 bases removed from V and 4 bases from J, the gap between germline ends came to 12 bases. The CDR3 contains 14 residues. This CDR3 reads CASSTRDFYNEQFF. In nucleotides, the CDR3 is TGTGCCAGCAGCACCCGGGACTTTTACAATGAGCAGTTCTTC. Filled out from reference TRBV9 and TRBJ2-1, the complete variable domain reads DSGVTQTPKHLITATGQRVTLRCSPRSGDLSVYWYQQSLDQGLQFLIQYYNGEERAKGNILERFSAQQFPDLHSELNLSSLELGDSALYFCASSTRDFYNEQFFGPGTRLTVL.

The chain combines TRBV4-3 with TRBJ1-2; 7 bases line up with TRBD1. V trimming: 4 bases; J trimming: 2 bases; junction bases outside the gene matches: 1. Germline-derived CDR1 and CDR2 are LGHNA and YSLEER. The CDR3 runs 13 residues. This CDR3 reads CASSRDRNYGYTF. Here the CDR3 DNA reads TGCGCCAGCAGCCGGGACAGAAACTATGGCTACACCTTC.

The gene calls are TRBV6-2 or TRBV6-3 and TRBJ2-7, with D maybe TRBD2 (5 bases). The ends were cut back, 2 bases at V and 4 bases at J, with 6 bases in the middle. This CDR3 is built from 12 residues. CDR1 is MNHEY, CDR2 SVGEGT, per germline. The CDR3 loop reads CASSYTGYEQYF. Here the CDR3 DNA reads TGTGCCAGCAGTTACACGGGGTACGAGCAGTACTTC.

The rearrangement links TRBV7-9 to TRBJ2-5; 10 nucleotides align to TRBD1. Per germline, CDR1 SEHNR and CDR2 FQNEAQ (reference sequence). J lost 7 bases, V lost 1 base, and 9 bases had no gene match. CDR3 size: 16 residues. The CDR3: CASSLGTPGQGTTQYF. The CDR3 bases are TGTGCCAGCAGCTTAGGCACTCCGGGACAGGGGACGACCCAGTACTTC.

This chain connects TRBV10-3 to TRBJ1-6; no firm D call. Trimming shortened V by 4 bases and J by 5 bases, and 6 bases separated the two germline ends. Germline V gene lookup returns CDR1 ENHRY and CDR2 SYGVKD. The CDR3 is made up of 13 amino acids. The CDR3 spells CAISGSNNSPLHF. CDR3 nucleotide sequence: TGTGCCATCAGTGGTTCTAATAATTCACCCCTCCACTTT.

The J gene is TRBJ2-3, the V gene TRBV5-1; 7 bases line up with TRBD1. Germline V gene sequence: CDR1 SGHRS, CDR2 YFSETQ. V was pared by 0 bases and J by 2 bases, with 6 bases of the junction left unmatched. The CDR3 covers 16 residues. The CDR3 loop reads CASSLAGTAPTDTQYF. CDR3 nucleotide sequence: TGCGCCAGCAGCTTGGCCGGGACAGCCCCCACAGATACGCAGTATTTT.

This clone was recorded a few times. The rearrangement joins TRBV5-1 to TRBJ1-2, with 7 bases identical to TRBD1. The V and J ends lost 4 bases and 4 bases, in that order; junction bases with no gene match: 7. In germline, CDR1 is SGHRS, CDR2 YFSETQ. The CDR3 covers 14 residues. The CDR3, as DNA: TGCGCCAGCAGCGAGACAGGGACCTCCTATGGCTACACCTTC. It translates to CASSETGTSYGYTF.

This clone was seen a handful of times. The V and J genes are TRBV4-1 and TRBJ1-4; possible D gene TRBD1, 5 bases. V was clipped by 1 base and J by 5 bases, with 17 bases between them. CDR3 length: 17 amino acids. Germline assignment: CDR1 MGHRA and CDR2 YSYEKL. CDR3 DNA: TGCGCCAGCAGCCAAGTCTCCGGGACTCTGGGGAATGAAAAACTGTTTTTT. The encoded protein is CASSQVSGTLGNEKLFF.

This clone was observed a single time. The gene calls are TRBV11-2 and TRBJ1-2, with D possibly being TRBD1 (6 bases). V lost 0 bases to trimming and J lost 5 bases, with 13 bases between them. The CDR3 has 15 amino acids. In germline, CDR1 is SGHAT, CDR2 FQNNGV. CDR3 nucleotide sequence: TGTGCCAGCAGCTTAGATGGTACAGGGAAATATGGCTACACCTTC. This translates into CASSLDGTGKYGYTF.

The chain uses TRBV1 and TRBJ2-1; TRBD2 reflects the table's D call only, with no check against the DNA. TRBV1 is tagged as a pseudogene. The CDR3 is made up of 16 amino acids. CDR3 residues: CTSSLVSGGAHNEQFF. In DNA, the CDR3 is TGCACCAGCAGCCTTGTTAGCGGGGGGGCCCACAATGAGCAGTTCTTC.

The rearrangement uses TRBV6-6 and TRBJ2-5; 10 bases align to TRBD1. The CDR3 is 15 amino acids. J was trimmed by 4 bases and V by 2 bases; bases with no gene match: 4. In germline, CDR1 is MNHNY, CDR2 SVGAGI (reference sequence). CDR3 coding DNA: TGTGCCAGCAGTTACCCGGGACAGGGGAGAGAGACCCAGTACTTC. Translated, it gives CASSYPGQGRETQYF.

The table lists this clone with many counts. The chain links TRBV6-4 to TRBJ1-3; TRBD1 agrees at 7 bases. The V gene's germline CDR1 is MRHNA and CDR2 SNTAGT. V dropped 3 bases and J dropped 1; count of bases not matched to a gene: 18. This CDR3 is built from 20 residues. The CDR3 nucleotides are TGTGCCAGCAGTGAGGGGGCTGAACAGGGGCGGCCCGGGTCTGGAAACACCATATATTTT. Residues: CASSEGAEQGRPGSGNTIYF.

The V and J genes are TRBV7-7 and TRBJ1-1; D unresolved. This CDR3 region has 14 residues. In germline, CDR1 is SSHAT, CDR2 FNYEAQ (reference sequence). V was cut by 1 base and J by 5 bases, with 11 bases left in between. As DNA, the CDR3 is TGTGCCAGCAGCTTAGACGGTGTGTGGACTGAAGCTTTCTTT. As protein: CASSLDGVWTEAFF.

This chain uses TRBV5-6 with TRBJ2-7; tentatively, D is TRBD1 (6 bases). The germline gives CDR1 SGHDT, CDR2 YYEEEE. Trimming pared 0 bases from V and 0 bases from J, leaving 13 bases between. This CDR3 has 16 residues. The DNA for the CDR3 is TGTGCCAGCAGCTTGGGAACAGGGTTCGGCTCCTACGAGCAGTACTTC. Translated: CASSLGTGFGSYEQYF.

This sequence joins TRBV6-5 and TRBJ1-5, with no clear D. Per the germline V gene, CDR1 is MNHEY and CDR2 is SVGAGI. Trimming left V 6 bases short and J 1 base short, with 13 bases between. This CDR3 has 15 residues. The CDR3 is CASSRKPLSNQPQHF. The CDR3 DNA sequence: TGTGCCAGCAGCCGCAAACCACTGAGCAATCAGCCCCAGCATTTT.

The CDR3 spells CASRGPGQGDEKLFF. The CDR3 DNA is TGTGCCAGCAGAGGTCCGGGACAGGGAGACGAAAAACTGTTTTTT. The chain couples TRBV11-2 to TRBJ1-4; TRBD1 aligns across 9 bases. The CDR3 is made up of 15 amino acids. V lost 6 bases and J lost 8; bases outside the gene matches: 10. Looked up from germline, CDR1 is SGHAT and CDR2 is FQNNGV.

This chain connects TRBV6-5 to TRBJ2-4; 9 bases are a match to TRBD2. Trimming took 8 bases from V and 7 from J; bases not matched to a gene: 9. The CDR3 runs 14 residues. Germline-derived CDR1 and CDR2 are MNHEY and SVGAGI. CDR3: CASAKGGGANIQYF. CDR3 bases: TGTGCCAGCGCCAAGGGCGGGGGGGCGAACATTCAGTACTTC.

The chain recombines TRBV4-3 with TRBJ2-1; D possibly corresponds to TRBD2 (5 bases). The CDR3 extends over 17 amino acids. The ends were cut back, 0 bases at V and 3 bases at J, with 15 bases in the middle. CDR1 is LGHNA, CDR2 YSLEER, per germline. Written as DNA, the CDR3 is TGCGCCAGCAGCCAAGACCTCCACCGGGGTGGCTACAATGAGCAGTTCTTC. It yields the protein CASSQDLHRGGYNEQFF.

The table lists this clone with a count of one. V is TRBV27 and J is TRBJ2-3, with 12 bases aligning to TRBD2. Germline trimming cut 3 bases from V and 2 bases from J; bases unmatched to any gene: 12. The CDR3 length is 19 residues. The germline V gene encodes CDR1 MNHEY and CDR2 SMNVEV (reference sequence). CDR3 nucleotide sequence: TGTGCCAGCAGTTTTGACGACCCTAGCGGGGGGGAGATCACAGATACGCAGTATTTT. Amino acids: CASSFDDPSGGEITDTQYF.

The V gene is TRBV30, the J gene TRBJ1-1; D unresolved. The CDR3 has 12 residues. Germline lookup yields CDR1 GTSNPN and CDR2 SVGIG (reference sequence). The V and J ends lost 4 bases and 5 bases respectively, with 11 bases between them. CDR3 sequence reads: CAWMPGGTEAFF. CDR3 coding DNA: TGTGCCTGGATGCCGGGCGGGACTGAAGCTTTCTTT.

V gene TRBV7-2 combines with J gene TRBJ2-6, with D possibly TRBD1 on 6 matching bases. The V gene lost 3 bases and the J gene lost 1 base, with 19 bases spanning the gap. From germline, CDR1 is SGHTA and CDR2 FQGNSA. There are 19 residues in the CDR3. DNA for the CDR3: TGTGCCAGCAGCTTTCTTTTGACAGGTCTTTGGTCTGGGGCCAACGTCCTGACTTTC. Residues: CASSFLLTGLWSGANVLTF.

V is TRBV6-2 or TRBV6-3 and J is TRBJ1-2; no clear D. Trimming cost V 0 bases and J 8 bases, with 7 bases left between them. Per the germline V gene, CDR1 is MNHEY and CDR2 is SVGEGT. The CDR3 extends over 12 amino acids. In nucleotides, the CDR3 is TGTGCCAGCAGTTACTCGGCGGAAGGCTACACCTTC. This codes for CASSYSAEGYTF.

V and J are TRBV10-1 and TRBJ2-2, with D perhaps matching TRBD1 (5 bases). CDR3 length: 14 amino acids. The V gene's germline CDR1 is WNHNN and CDR2 SYGVQD (reference sequence). V lost 3 bases, J lost 3 bases, and 8 bases lay in between. CDR3 DNA: TGCGCCAGCAGTGATTCAGGGCACACCGGGGAGCTGTTTTTT. It codes for CASSDSGHTGELFF.

The chain joins TRBV11-3 to TRBJ1-2; maybe TRBD1 (5 bases). V was clipped by 5 bases and J by 0 bases, with 13 bases between them. Per germline, CDR1 SGHNT and CDR2 YENEEA. This CDR3 has 15 amino acids. CDR3 bases: TGTGCCAGCAGCCCATGCCGACAGTCTAACTATGGCTACACCTTC. It translates to CASSPCRQSNYGYTF.

The chain recombines TRBV6-5 with TRBJ1-2; a weak D match, TRBD1 (6 bases). Germline V gene sequence: CDR1 MNHEY, CDR2 SVGAGI. The CDR3 spans 15 residues. V was pared by 2 bases and J by 4 bases, with 14 bases between. The CDR3 here is CASSYTRGPPYGYTF. CDR3 DNA sequence: TGTGCCAGCAGTTACACCAGGGGTCCCCCCTATGGCTACACCTTC.

The rearrangement joins TRBV11-3 to TRBJ2-5; TRBD2 matches 10 bases. This CDR3 is 14 amino acids long. The V and J ends lost 5 bases and 5 bases, in that order; junction bases with no gene match: 5. Germline-derived CDR1 and CDR2 are SGHNT and YENEEA. Written as DNA, the CDR3 is TGTGCCAGCAGCAAGCGGGGGGGCCGGGAGACCCAGTACTTC. Translation gives CASSKRGGRETQYF.

The rearrangement uses TRBV4-3 and TRBJ1-2; D remains unclear. The CDR3 spans 15 residues. Looked up from germline, CDR1 is LGHNA and CDR2 is YSLEER. With 0 bases removed from V and 4 bases from J, the gap between germline ends came to 12 bases. Here the CDR3 reads CASSQDRYPPYGYTF. CDR3 DNA sequence: TGCGCCAGCAGCCAAGATCGGTATCCACCCTATGGCTACACCTTC.

The rearrangement joins TRBV6-5 to TRBJ1-4; tentative D call: TRBD1 (6 bases). In germline, CDR1 is MNHEY, CDR2 SVGAGI. V lost 6 bases to trimming and J lost 3 bases, with 14 bases between them. This CDR3 spans 15 amino acids. The CDR3 DNA reads as TGTGCCAGCAGGCGACAGGAATTGCCTAATGAAAAACTGTTTTTT. This encodes CASRRQELPNEKLFF.

Comment on this clone: The junction departs from the called germline gene at one end, perhaps through a read error. The chain combines TRBV24-1 with TRBJ2-1; possible D gene TRBD1, 6 bases. CDR1 is KGHDR and CDR2 is SFDVKD in the germline V gene. This CDR3 has 12 amino acids. CDR3 residues: CATSDRQDERFF. CDR3 nucleotide sequence: TGTGCCACCAGTGACCGACAGGATGAGCGGTTCTTC.

The table lists this clone with a few counts. The chain uses TRBV5-4 and TRBJ1-6, with a possible D match to TRBD1 (6 bases). The germline V gene has CDR1 SGHNT and CDR2 YYREEE (reference sequence). V lost 0 bases and J 5 bases, leaving 12 bases between the germline ends. The CDR3 length is 16 residues. This CDR3 is CASSLVEGTNNSPLHF. The CDR3 DNA sequence: TGTGCCAGCAGCTTGGTTGAAGGGACAAATAATTCACCCCTCCACTTT.

The chain uses TRBV5-4 and TRBJ1-2; tentative D call: TRBD1 (5 bases). The CDR3 consists of 14 residues. Trimming removed 5 bases from V and 4 bases from J, with 15 bases in between. Germline CDR1 reads SGHNT; CDR2 reads YYREEE (reference sequence). CDR3 residues: CASSVQGTIYGYTF. The CDR3 nucleotides read TGTGCCAGCAGTGTGCAGGGCACCATCTATGGCTACACCTTC.